Detailed here is one TCR beta chain. In the original processing: Nucleated cell number was recorded as an estimate derived from reference gene primer amplification. Here immunoSEQ multiplex PCR was the method, and the copy in TCRdb shows in-frame clones only, minus some. That table gives V, J and clone size, and the DNA gave D and trimming. This sample has about 190,000 clones, with about 80% found just once. V lost 6 bases and J lost 0, with 12 bases in between. The CDR3 runs to 15 residues. CDR1 and CDR2 (germline): SNHLY, FYNNEI. These data originate in a study of blood T cell repertoires in COVID-19. Across the study: Acute and convalescent COVID-19 samples came from the United States, Italy and Spain.

Sequencing used peripheral blood. This rearrangement joins TRBV2 to TRBJ1-3, with D unresolved. The sequence was obtained from a man aged 30 to 45 with active or convalescent COVID-19. This chain's CDR3 is CASRSESGSGNTIYF. The DNA of the CDR3 is TGTGCCAGCAGATCAGAGTCAGGCTCTGGAAACACCATATATTTT.